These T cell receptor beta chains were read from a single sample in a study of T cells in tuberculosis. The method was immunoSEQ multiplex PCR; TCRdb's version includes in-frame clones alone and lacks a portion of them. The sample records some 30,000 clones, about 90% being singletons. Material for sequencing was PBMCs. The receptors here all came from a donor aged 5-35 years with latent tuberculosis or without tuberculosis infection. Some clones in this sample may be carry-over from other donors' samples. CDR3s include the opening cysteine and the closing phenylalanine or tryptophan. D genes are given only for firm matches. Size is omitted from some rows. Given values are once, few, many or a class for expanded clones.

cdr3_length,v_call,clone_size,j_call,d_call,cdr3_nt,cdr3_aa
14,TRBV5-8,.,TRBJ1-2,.,TGTGCCAGCAGCTTGGAGGGGGTGAACTATGGCTACACCTTC,CASSLEGVNYGYTF
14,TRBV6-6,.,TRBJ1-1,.,TGTGCCAGCACCGACGGCGGGTTGGGCACTGAAGCTTTCTTT,CASTDGGLGTEAFF
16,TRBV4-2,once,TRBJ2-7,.,TGTGCCAGCAGCCAAGAAAGGGGCCCCACCTCCTACGAGCAGTACTTC,CASSQERGPTSYEQYF
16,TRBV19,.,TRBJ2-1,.,TGTGCCAGTAGTATGGGACTGCCGAGCTCCTACAATGAGCAGTTCTTC,CASSMGLPSSYNEQFF
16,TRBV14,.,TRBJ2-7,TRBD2,TGTGCCAGCAGCCGTGAGAGCACTAGCGGGAGACGCGAGCAGTACTTC,CASSRESTSGRREQYF
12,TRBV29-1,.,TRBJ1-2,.,TGCAGCGTTCCCACAGGGCTTAACGGCTACACCTTC,CSVPTGLNGYTF
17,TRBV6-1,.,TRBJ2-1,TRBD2,TGTGCCAGCAGTGGACTAGCTACGGGAGGGCCGTACAATGAGCAGTTCTTC,CASSGLATGGPYNEQFF
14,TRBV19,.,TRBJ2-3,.,TGTGCCAGTAGTGGCGGGGTGCTCACAGATACGCAGTATTTT,CASSGGVLTDTQYF
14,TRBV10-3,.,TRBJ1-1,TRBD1,TGTGCCATCAGTCCCGGGACAGTGAGCACTGAAGCTTTCTTT,CAISPGTVSTEAFF
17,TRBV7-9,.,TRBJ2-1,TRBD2,TGTGCCAGCAGCCTCGATCGCGGGAGGGATAACTACAATGAGCAGTTCTTC,CASSLDRGRDNYNEQFF
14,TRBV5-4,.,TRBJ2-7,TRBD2,TGTGCCAGCAGCGCCGGAGGTAGCGGGAACGAGCAGTACTTC,CASSAGGSGNEQYF
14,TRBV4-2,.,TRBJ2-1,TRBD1,TGTGCCAGCAGCCAAAGGACAGGGTACAGTGAGCAGTTCTTC,CASSQRTGYSEQFF
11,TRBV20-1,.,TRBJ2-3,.,TGCAGTGCCCGGGGCACAGATACGCAGTATTTT,CSARGTDTQYF
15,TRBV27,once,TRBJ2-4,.,TGTGCCAGCAGTTTAGGAGGGGCGCAGGGAAACATTCAGTACTTC,CASSLGGAQGNIQYF
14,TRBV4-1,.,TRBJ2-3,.,TGCGCCAGCAGCCAGGCTGGCGGGTTGGATACGCAGTATTTT,CASSQAGGLDTQYF
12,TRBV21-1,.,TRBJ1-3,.,TGTGCCAGCCACGCCGTAGTGAGCACCATATATTTT,CASHAVVSTIYF
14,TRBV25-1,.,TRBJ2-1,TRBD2,TGTGCCAGCAGTTCTGGGGAGGGCCTCGATGAGCAGTTCTTC,CASSSGEGLDEQFF
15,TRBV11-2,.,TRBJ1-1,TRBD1,TGTGCCAGCAGCGTGATACAGGGGGCATTAGGTGAAGCTTTCTTT,CASSVIQGALGEAFF
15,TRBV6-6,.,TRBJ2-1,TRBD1,TGTGCCAGCCGAAGAGGGGGCGCCCAAAACAATGAGCAGTTCTTC,CASRRGGAQNNEQFF
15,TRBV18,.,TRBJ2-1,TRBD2,TGTGCCAGCTCACCGGCGGGAGGCCTCTCCAATGAGCAGTTCTTC,CASSPAGGLSNEQFF
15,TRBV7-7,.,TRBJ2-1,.,TGTGCCAGCAGCCCGAGCTGGCGGGGTTACAATGAGCAGTTCTTC,CASSPSWRGYNEQFF
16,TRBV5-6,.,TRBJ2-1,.,TGTGCCAGCAGCCCAACCCCGAGGAGCTCCTACAATGAGCAGTTCTTC,CASSPTPRSSYNEQFF
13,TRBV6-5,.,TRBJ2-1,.,TGTGCCAGCAGTTACGACTTCAACAATGAGCAGTTCTTC,CASSYDFNNEQFF
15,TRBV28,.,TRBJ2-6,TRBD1,TGTGCCAGCAGTCCTGGGACAGCTTTTTTCACCGTCCTGACTTTC,CASSPGTAFFTVLTF
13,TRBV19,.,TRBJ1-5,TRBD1,TGTGCCAGTAAGGACAGGGGGGAACAGCCCCAGCATTTT,CASKDRGEQPQHF
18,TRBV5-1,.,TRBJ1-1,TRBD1,TGCGCCAGCAGCTGGGCCTTGACAGGGGAAGAGGGGTACACTGAAGCTTTCTTT,CASSWALTGEEGYTEAFF
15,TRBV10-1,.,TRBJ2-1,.,TGCGCCAGCAGTGATTCGGTGAGCTCCTACAATGAGCAGTTCTTC,CASSDSVSSYNEQFF
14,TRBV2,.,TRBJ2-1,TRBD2,TGTGCCAGCAGGGAGCGGGGATCCTACAATGAGCAGTTCTTC,CASRERGSYNEQFF
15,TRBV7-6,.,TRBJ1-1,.,TGTGCCAGCAGCCGAGGTACGGGTCAGAACACTGAAGCTTTCTTT,CASSRGTGQNTEAFF
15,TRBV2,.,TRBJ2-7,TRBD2,TGTGCCAGCAGCGAAACTAGCGGAGGGACCTACGAGCAGTACTTC,CASSETSGGTYEQYF
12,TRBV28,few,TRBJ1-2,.,TGTGCCAGCAGTAATACCGGCTATGGCTACACCTTC,CASSNTGYGYTF
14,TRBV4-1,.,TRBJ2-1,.,TGCGCCAGCAGCTATGACAGCTCCTACAATGAGCAGTTCTTC,CASSYDSSYNEQFF
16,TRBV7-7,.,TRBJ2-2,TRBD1,TGTGCCAGCAGCCCCGGGACAGCCCGGAACACCGGGGAGCTGTTTTTT,CASSPGTARNTGELFF
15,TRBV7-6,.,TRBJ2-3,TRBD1,TGTGCCAGCAGCGGGGCGACAGGGAGCACAGATACGCAGTATTTT,CASSGATGSTDTQYF
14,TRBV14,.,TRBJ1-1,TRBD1,TGTGCCAGCAGCCAGACAGGGGGGAGCACTGAAGCTTTCTTT,CASSQTGGSTEAFF
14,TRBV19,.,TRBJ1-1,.,TGTGCCAGTAGTATGGGCGGACACGTCTTTGAAGCTTTCTTT,CASSMGGHVFEAFF
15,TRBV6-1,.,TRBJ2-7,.,TGTGCCAGCAGTGAACTAAATAGGGGAGGATACGAGCAGTACTTC,CASSELNRGGYEQYF
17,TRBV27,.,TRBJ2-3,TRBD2,TGTGCCAGCAGTCCCCGGCTAGCGGGGGACCTCACAGATACGCAGTATTTT,CASSPRLAGDLTDTQYF
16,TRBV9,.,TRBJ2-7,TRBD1,TGTGCCAGCAGCGCCTCATCCGGGACAGGGTACTACGAGCAGTACTTC,CASSASSGTGYYEQYF
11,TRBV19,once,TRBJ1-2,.,TGTGCCAGTAGTATGCGTGGACAGATCGGCTTC,CASSMRGQIGF
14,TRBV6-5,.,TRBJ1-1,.,TGTGCCAGCAGTTACTCCGAGTTGAACACTGAAGCTTTCTTT,CASSYSELNTEAFF
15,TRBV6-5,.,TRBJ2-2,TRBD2,TGTGCCAGCAGCCGACCCCGACTAGCTCCCGGGGAGCTGTTTTTT,CASSRPRLAPGELFF
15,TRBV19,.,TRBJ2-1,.,TGTGCCAGTAGTATAGACCCCAGCTCCTACAATGAGCAGTTCTTC,CASSIDPSSYNEQFF
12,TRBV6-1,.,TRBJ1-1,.,TGTGCCAGCGCCGACACCTACACTGAAGCTTTCTTT,CASADTYTEAFF
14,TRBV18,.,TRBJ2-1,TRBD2,TGTGCCAGCGGGGGACTAGCGGGAGTCAATGAGCAGTTCTTC,CASGGLAGVNEQFF
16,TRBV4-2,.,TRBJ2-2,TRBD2,TGTGCCAGCAGCCAAGAAGTCGCGGGGGGGCCCGGGGAGCTGTTTTTT,CASSQEVAGGPGELFF
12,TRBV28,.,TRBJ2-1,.,TGTGCCACCCTCGACACTTACAATGAGCAGTTCTTC,CATLDTYNEQFF
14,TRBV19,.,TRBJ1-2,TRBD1,TGTGCCAGTAGTCCGGACAGGGGGGACTATGGCTACACCTTC,CASSPDRGDYGYTF
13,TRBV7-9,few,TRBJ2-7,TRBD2,TGTGCCAGCAGCTTTTCGACTAGCAGCGAGCAGTACTTC,CASSFSTSSEQYF
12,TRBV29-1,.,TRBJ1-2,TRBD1,TGCAGCGTGGATACAGGGGGGTATGGCTACACCTTC,CSVDTGGYGYTF
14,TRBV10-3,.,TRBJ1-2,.,TGTGCCATGGCCTCAAATGGGGACACCTATGGCTACACCTTC,CAMASNGDTYGYTF
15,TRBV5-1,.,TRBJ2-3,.,TGCGCCAGCAGCATTGAGGGTCCTATAGCAGATACGCAGTATTTT,CASSIEGPIADTQYF
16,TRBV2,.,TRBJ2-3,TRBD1,TGTGCCAGCAGGAAACCGGGACAGATGTTCACAGATACGCAGTATTTT,CASRKPGQMFTDTQYF
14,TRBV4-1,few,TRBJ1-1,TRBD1,TGCGCCAGCAGCCTGGGACAGGGTAACACTGAAGCTTTCTTT,CASSLGQGNTEAFF
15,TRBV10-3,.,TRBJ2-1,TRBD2,TGTGCCATCAGTGAGTCTAGCGGGAGAACAAACGAGCAGTTCTTC,CAISESSGRTNEQFF
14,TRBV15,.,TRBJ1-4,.,TGTGCCACCAGAAAAGGGGGGGTCCGGGAAAAACTGTTTTTT,CATRKGGVREKLFF
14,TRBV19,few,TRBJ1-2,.,TGTGCCAGTAGTATAGGGGGAGCTAACTATGGCTACACCTTC,CASSIGGANYGYTF
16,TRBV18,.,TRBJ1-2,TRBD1,TGTGCCAGCTCACCAGTGTTTGGACAGGGTAAATCTGGCTACACCTTC,CASSPVFGQGKSGYTF
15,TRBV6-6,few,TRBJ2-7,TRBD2,TGTGCCAGCAGCCTCGGACTAGCGGGATGGAACGAGCAGTACTTC,CASSLGLAGWNEQYF
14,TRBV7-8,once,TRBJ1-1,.,TGTGCCAGCAGCTTAGATCCAGTGAACACTGAAGCTTTCTTT,CASSLDPVNTEAFF